Included here is one T cell receptor (beta chain) sequence, with context. Its antigen specificity is not known. Base quality data are lacking; no much larger clone is found one base away. The sample's treatment or condition label, decoded: suppressive antiretroviral therapy. As a nonspecific positive control representing the CD4+ T cell repertoire, the cells were stimulated with anti-CD3/anti-CD28 magnetic beads. Responding CD4+ T cells were sorted on the basis of upregulation of both CD40 ligand and CD69. Participants were HIV-1-infected adults who started suppressive ART during chronic infection. For at least 4 years, participants had undetectable plasma HIV-1 RNA, below 50 copies/mL. To be included, a participant needed positive CMV serology and a CD4+ T cell count above 400 cells/uL. Before stimulation, PBMCs were isolated using density centrifugation and depleted of CD8+ T cells. For around 17 hours, CD8-depleted PBMCs were stimulated with anti-CD28/CD49d costimulation, a CD40-blocking antibody, and enfuvirtide, which was added to prevent new infections. Cell sorting was performed on a Beckman Coulter MoFlo Legacy or XDP sorter, and dead cells were excluded with propidium iodide. Genomic DNA was extracted with the QIAamp DNA Mini Kit for samples above one million cells, otherwise with the Quick-DNA Microprep Kit.

TCRbeta repertoires were sequenced from genomic DNA with the immunoSEQ hsTCRB assay version 4 in survey mode. For TCRbeta sequencing, genomic DNA was diluted to about 9.5 ng/uL, and up to 1 ug was used per sample. Regarding the original processing steps: ImmunoSeq Analyzer 3.0 was used for analysis of TCRbeta data, and diversity was computed on productive nucleotide rearrangements. Using the Immunarch R package, lower-bound TCR diversity was estimated with the improved Chao index and clonality was estimated with the Gini coefficient. Different nucleotide rearrangements encoding the same CDR3beta amino acid sequence were counted as distinct clonotypes. TCRbeta sequences significantly enriched in antigen-responding cells relative to anti-CD3/anti-CD28-activated cells were identified by differential abundance analysis. GLIPH2 grouped TCRs by predicted peptide-MHC specificity, both within each participant and across combined participant data sets. The table was pulled from immuneACCESS by TCRdb, which kept in-frame rearrangements only. Such tables lose some clones; where checked, under half of the loss comes from unresolved V genes, and the rest has no known cause. The DNA was the basis for D and trimming; V, J and clone size are from that table. Counted in this sample were tens of thousands of clones; 88% of them appeared once. Roughly 0.46% of the sample rests with the top ten.

This sample is drawn from a study of persistence of HIV-infected CD4 T cells (dated by TCRdb to 2020 to 2021). Regarding the complete study: Participants had been on suppressive ART for a median of around eight years. The TCR cluster analysis across participants included 8 participants for CMV and about 7 participants for Gag. The study isolated CMV- and HIV-1 Gag-responding CD4+ T cells from ART-treated individuals to examine antigen-driven clonal expansion of HIV-1-infected cells. Proviral sequencing was used to assess clonality among infected cells, whereas TCRbeta sequencing gauged the clonality of all cells within each sorted population. Peripheral blood samples of up to about 200 mL were collected at multiple time points, except for two participants, who underwent leukapheresis at a single time point. Anti-CD3/anti-CD28 stimulation activated a higher proportion of cells, with a lower memory fraction, than antigen stimulation.

Study-wide findings and limitations: Significantly lower TCRbeta richness was observed in CMV- and Gag-responding cells than in anti-CD3/anti-CD28-responding cells, and higher oligoclonality was observed in CMV-responding cells than in CD3/CD28-stimulated and Gag-responding cells. Only a small number of individuals took part in the study, and the range of antigens tested was limited. Restriction of bulk TCR analyses to the rare CMV-responding cells that actually carried HIV-1 proviruses was not possible. Within the same sorted populations, how oligoclonal the TCRs were correlated with how oligoclonal the proviruses were. Antigen-responding cells were enriched for expanded CDR3beta sequences that were degenerate, which suggests that CD4+ responses to CMV and Gag underwent convergent selection.

Deletion took 6 bases off V and 3 bases off J, with a span of 11 bases between the germline ends. In the germline V gene (reference sequence), CDR1 corresponds to MNHNY and CDR2 to SVGAGI. The CDR3 spans 13 residues, from the cysteine through the phenylalanine. Kept here is only the CDR3 DNA, which spans 39 bases and is read in frame from base 1. This TCR derives from an adult woman with HIV who was CMV-seropositive. The receptor chain draws on TRBV6-6 and TRBJ1-2, with no reliable assignment of the D segment. Source: CD4+ T cells sorted from PBMCs after approximately 20-hour stimulation, taken from a patient who received antiretroviral therapy. The cell subset or site label on this specimen signifies: CD40L+CD69+ CD4 T cells responding to anti-CD3/anti-CD28 beads, representing the overall repertoire. The nucleotides are TGTGCCAGCAGCGACACCCCAGACTATGGCTACACCTTC. This encodes CASSDTPDYGYTF.